This T cell receptor beta chain was retrieved from a study of shared clonotypes between healthy human individuals. Overall study findings and caveats: With several donors compared, roughly 4.9% of naive CD4 clonotypes were shared. It was only blood that was sampled, and tissue repertoires likely differ. Generation of non-shared clonotypes was less probable than generation of clonotypes shared by all four donors. Richness estimates generally favored naive over memory subsets.

Concerning this clone: What it binds is unknown.

Assay used: immunoSEQ multiplex PCR; TCRdb lists only in-frame clones, some missing. Found here are about a million clones, 65% to 75% of them singletons; the top ten hold around 1.4%. V lost 1 base, J lost 12 bases, and 14 bases lay in between. The germline CDR1 and CDR2 sequences are SGHRS and YFSETQ. CDR3 length: 14 residues. The sample comprised memory CD4+ T cells sorted from blood. The subset: CD45RA-negative fraction. This receptor was obtained from a man between 18 and 29 years old in good health. The chain is built from TRBV5-1 and TRBJ2-6, with D possibly matching TRBD1 (6 bases). CDR3 DNA sequence: TGCGCCAGCAGCTTGTCGTCAGGGGAAGGCGTCCTGACTTTC. It codes for CASSLSSGEGVLTF.